This T cell receptor (beta chain) was captured by sequencing in a study of STAT5B mutations in CD4+ large granular lymphocyte leukemia (dated 2022 in TCRdb). With respect to the entire study: Among healthy controls, the CDR3 'QG' motif was associated with a particular HLA allele. The TCRbeta repertoires of CD4+ T-cell large granular lymphocyte leukemia patients were compared with the TCRbeta repertoires of healthy blood donors. Flow cytometry on FACSCanto II or FACSVerse confirmed that purified fractions exceeded 95% purity among lymphocytes.

Beyond this particular receptor, the publication reports: CD4-sorted patient repertoires appeared more clonal than healthy CD4+ repertoires, and this difference persisted after removing the putative leukemic clones. The data were not HLA-matched, and the higher clonality in CD4+ T-LGLL than in CD8+ T-LGLL could be due to the relatively small sample size. The main leukemic clonotypes were found to be private to each patient, although 25% to 30% of the main leukemic clonotypes were detected at low frequency in the non-leukemic repertoires of other patients. Enrichment of TRBV06-family usage was observed among the top patient clones (8/27) relative to healthy controls (2/35).

As regards this clone: The antigen it binds to is not known. No clone much larger than this one lies a single base away; base qualities are absent.

Healthy controls were roughly 36 blood donors whose buffy coats came from the Finnish Red Cross blood service. All TCR-sequenced material derived from peripheral blood: patient blood samples and healthy donor buffy coats. Peripheral blood mononuclear cells were isolated by Ficoll-Hypaque gradient centrifugation. For the healthy controls, CD4+ cells were obtained from buffy coats by magnetic purification. Genomic DNA was extracted using the Gentra Puregene Cell and Tissue kit, and a Qubit 2.0 fluorometer was used to quantify it. The CDR1 and CDR2 encoded by the germline V gene are SGHNT and YENEEA. V is cut by 1 base and J by 8 bases, and the space between the germline ends is 12 bases. The CDR3 goes from the cysteine to the phenylalanine over 14 residues. Only the CDR3 DNA is retained, 42 bases long and in frame from the first base. The immunoSEQ assay at survey resolution was used to sequence TCRbeta rearrangements from genomic DNA. The study's processing was this. A lowest detectable productive clonotype frequency of 2.59 x 10-5 was observed in the TCR sequencing data. Only productive TCRbeta rearrangements, meaning sequences that were complete and in-frame, were kept for the analyses. The clonality of each sample was calculated as Simpson clonality in the immunoSEQ Analyzer version 3.0. Clones were categorized by frequency as very rare, small, medium, large (1-20%) or hyperexpanded (>20%). Generation probabilities were estimated with OLGA 1.2.3, V-gene circos plots were made with VDJtools, specificities were searched in VDJdb, and CDR3 motifs were identified with GLIPH. TCRdb took this table from immuneACCESS and kept in-frame rearrangements with V and J called. Such tables lack part of the clones; where checked against another copy, unresolved V genes explain under half of the gap, and the rest is unexplained. That table supplies the V and J calls and clone size; D and trimming were determined from the DNA. For this sample there are around 33,000 clones; 75% to 85% appear just once. The top ten clonotypes cover approximately 4.7% of the sample.

The receptor was derived from a human donor in good health. The rearranged segments are TRBV11-3 and TRBJ2-1, with TRBD1 perhaps the D gene, on 5 matching bases. Material for sequencing was CD4+ T cells from blood buffy coats. The CDR3 amino acid sequence is: CASSLVPGYHEQFF. The DNA sequence follows: TGTGCCAGCAGCTTAGTGCCAGGGTACCATGAGCAGTTCTTC.